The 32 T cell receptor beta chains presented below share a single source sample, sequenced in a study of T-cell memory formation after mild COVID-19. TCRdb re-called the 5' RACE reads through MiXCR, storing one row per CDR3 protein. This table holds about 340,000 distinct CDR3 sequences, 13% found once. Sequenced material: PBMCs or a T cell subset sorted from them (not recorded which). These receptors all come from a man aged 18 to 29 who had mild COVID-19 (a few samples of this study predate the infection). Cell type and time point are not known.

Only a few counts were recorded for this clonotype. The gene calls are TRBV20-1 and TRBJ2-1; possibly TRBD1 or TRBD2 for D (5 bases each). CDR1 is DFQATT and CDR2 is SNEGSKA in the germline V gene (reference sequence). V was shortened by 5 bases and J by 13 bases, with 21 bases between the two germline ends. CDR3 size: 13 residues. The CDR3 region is CSARSGTILTQFF. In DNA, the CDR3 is TGCAGTGCTCGATCAGGGACGATCCTTACCCAGTTCTTC.

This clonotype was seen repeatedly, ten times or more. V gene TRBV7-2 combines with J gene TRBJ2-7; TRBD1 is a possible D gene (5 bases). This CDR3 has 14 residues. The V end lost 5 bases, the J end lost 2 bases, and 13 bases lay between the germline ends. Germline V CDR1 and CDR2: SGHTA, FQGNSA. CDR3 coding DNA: TGTGCCAGCAGCCCTGCCAGGGCCCCCTACGAGCAGTACTTC. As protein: CASSPARAPYEQYF.

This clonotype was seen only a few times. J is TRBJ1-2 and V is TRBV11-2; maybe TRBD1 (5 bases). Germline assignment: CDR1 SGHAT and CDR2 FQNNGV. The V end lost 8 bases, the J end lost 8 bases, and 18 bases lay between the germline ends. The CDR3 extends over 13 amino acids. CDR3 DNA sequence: TGTGCCAGCGGACCCAGGGAGAGTGAGGGCTACACCTTC. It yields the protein CASGPRESEGYTF. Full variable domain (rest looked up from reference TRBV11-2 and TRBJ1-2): EAGVAQSPRYKIIEKRQSVAFWCNPISGHATLYWYQQILGQGPKLLIQFQNNGVVDDSQLPKDRFSAERLKGVDSTLKIQPAKLEDSAVYLCASGPRESEGYTFGSGTRLTVV.

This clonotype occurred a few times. For the CDR3, the DNA is TGTGCCAGCACTTCAGGCCACTCTGGAAACACCATATATTTT. Translated, it gives CASTSGHSGNTIYF. The chain uses TRBV12-3 or TRBV12-4 and TRBJ1-3; no definite D call. This CDR3 is built from 14 residues. Trimming cost V 7 bases and J 0 bases, with 10 bases left between them.

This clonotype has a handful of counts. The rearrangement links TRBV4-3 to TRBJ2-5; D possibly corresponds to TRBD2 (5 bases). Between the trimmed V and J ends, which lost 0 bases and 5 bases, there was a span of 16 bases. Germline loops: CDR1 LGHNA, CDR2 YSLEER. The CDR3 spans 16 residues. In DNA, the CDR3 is TGCGCCAGCAGCCAAGATTGGGCCGAGGGAAGGGAGACCCAGTACTTC. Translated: CASSQDWAEGRETQYF.

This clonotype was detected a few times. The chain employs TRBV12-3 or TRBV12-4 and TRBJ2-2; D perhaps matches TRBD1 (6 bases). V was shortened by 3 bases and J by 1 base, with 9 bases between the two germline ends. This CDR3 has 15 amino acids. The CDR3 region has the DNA TGTGCCAGCAGTTTTTTAGGGGGGAACACCGGGGAGCTGTTTTTT. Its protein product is CASSFLGGNTGELFF.

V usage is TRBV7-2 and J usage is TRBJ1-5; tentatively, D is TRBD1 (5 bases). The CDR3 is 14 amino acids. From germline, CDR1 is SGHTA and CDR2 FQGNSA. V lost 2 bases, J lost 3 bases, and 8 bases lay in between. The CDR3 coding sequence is TGTGCCAGCAGCTTACTGGGGCCCAATCAGCCCCAGCATTTT. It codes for CASSLLGPNQPQHF.

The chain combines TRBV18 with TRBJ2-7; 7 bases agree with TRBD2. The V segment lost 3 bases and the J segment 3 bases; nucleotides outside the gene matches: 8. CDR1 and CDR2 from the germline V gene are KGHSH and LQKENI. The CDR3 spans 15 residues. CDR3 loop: CASSPGGGLSYEQYV. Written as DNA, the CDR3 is TGTGCCAGCTCACCTGGGGGGGGACTGAGCTACGAGCAGTACGTC.

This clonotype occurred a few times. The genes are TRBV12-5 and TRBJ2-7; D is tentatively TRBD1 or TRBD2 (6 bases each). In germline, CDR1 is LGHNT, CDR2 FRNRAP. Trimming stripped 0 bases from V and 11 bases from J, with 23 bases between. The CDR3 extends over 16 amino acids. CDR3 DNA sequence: TGTGCTAGTGGTTTGGTACCGGGGGCTACACTACGATGGAAGTACTTC. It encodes CASGLVPGATLRWKYF.

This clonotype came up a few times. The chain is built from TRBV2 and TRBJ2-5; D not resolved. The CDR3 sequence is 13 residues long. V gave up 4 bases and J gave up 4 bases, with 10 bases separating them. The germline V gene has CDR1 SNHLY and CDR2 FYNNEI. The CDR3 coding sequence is TGTGCCAGCAGTGGTGCATTAGCAGAGACCCAGTACTTC. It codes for CASSGALAETQYF.

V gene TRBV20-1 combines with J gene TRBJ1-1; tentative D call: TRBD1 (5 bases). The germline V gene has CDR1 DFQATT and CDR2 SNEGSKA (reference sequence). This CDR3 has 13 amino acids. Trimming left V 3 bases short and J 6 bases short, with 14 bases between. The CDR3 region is CSASNVRGAEAFF. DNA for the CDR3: TGCAGTGCTAGTAACGTTAGGGGCGCTGAAGCTTTCTTT.

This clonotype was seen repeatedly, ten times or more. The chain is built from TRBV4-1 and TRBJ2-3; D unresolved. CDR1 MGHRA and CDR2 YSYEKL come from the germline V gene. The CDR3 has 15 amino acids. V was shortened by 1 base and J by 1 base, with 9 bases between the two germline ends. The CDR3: CASSQVVGGTDTQYF. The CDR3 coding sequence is TGCGCCAGCAGCCAAGTAGTTGGGGGCACAGATACGCAGTATTTT.

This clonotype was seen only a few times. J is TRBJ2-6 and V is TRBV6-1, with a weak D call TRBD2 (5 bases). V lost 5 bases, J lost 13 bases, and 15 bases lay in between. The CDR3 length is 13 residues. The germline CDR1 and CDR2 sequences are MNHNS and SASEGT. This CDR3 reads CASSSDSLGVLTF. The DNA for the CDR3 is TGTGCCAGCAGTTCGGACTCTCTAGGGGTCCTGACTTTC.

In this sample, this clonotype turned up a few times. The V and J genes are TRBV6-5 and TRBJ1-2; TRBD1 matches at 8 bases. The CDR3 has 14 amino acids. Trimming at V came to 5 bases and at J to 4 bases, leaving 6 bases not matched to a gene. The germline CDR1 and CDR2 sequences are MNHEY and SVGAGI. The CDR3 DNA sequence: TGTGCCAGCAGTGCGGACAGGGATCGCTATGGCTACACCTTC. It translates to CASSADRDRYGYTF.

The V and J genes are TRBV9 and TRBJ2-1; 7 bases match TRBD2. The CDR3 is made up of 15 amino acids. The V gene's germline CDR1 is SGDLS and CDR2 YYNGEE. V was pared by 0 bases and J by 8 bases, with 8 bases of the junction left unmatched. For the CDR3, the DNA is TGTGCCAGCAGCGTAGTAGGACTAGTATTCGATGAGCAGTTCTTC. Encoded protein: CASSVVGLVFDEQFF.

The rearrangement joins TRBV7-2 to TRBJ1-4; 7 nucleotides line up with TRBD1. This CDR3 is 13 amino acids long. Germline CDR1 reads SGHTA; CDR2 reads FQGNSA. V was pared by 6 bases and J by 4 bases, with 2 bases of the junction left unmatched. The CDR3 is CASSRQGNEKLFF. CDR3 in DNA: TGTGCCAGCAGTCGACAGGGTAATGAAAAACTGTTTTTT.

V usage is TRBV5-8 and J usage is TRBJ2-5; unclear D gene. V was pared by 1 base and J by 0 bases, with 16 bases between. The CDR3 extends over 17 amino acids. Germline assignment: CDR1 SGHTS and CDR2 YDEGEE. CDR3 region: CASSLTWVGEYQETQYF. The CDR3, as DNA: TGTGCCAGCAGCTTGACTTGGGTTGGCGAGTACCAAGAGACCCAGTACTTC.

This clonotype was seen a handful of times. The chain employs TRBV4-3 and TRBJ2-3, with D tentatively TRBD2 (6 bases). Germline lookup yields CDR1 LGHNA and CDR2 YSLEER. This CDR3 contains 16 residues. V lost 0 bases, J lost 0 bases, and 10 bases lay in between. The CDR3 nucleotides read TGCGCCAGCAGCCAAGACTTCGCGGGGAGCACAGATACGCAGTATTTT. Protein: CASSQDFAGSTDTQYF.

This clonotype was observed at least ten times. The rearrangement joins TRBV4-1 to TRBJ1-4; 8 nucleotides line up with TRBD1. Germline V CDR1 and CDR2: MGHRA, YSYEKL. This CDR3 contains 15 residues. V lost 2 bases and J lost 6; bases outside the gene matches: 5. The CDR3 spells CASSQTGGLYEKLFF. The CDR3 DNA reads TGCGCCAGCAGCCAAACAGGGGGATTGTATGAAAAACTGTTTTTT.

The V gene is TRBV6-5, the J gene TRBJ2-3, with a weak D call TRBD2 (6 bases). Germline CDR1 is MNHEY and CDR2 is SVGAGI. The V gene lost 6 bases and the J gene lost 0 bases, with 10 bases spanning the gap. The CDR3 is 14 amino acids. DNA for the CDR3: TGTGCCAGCAGGGGACTGTCTAGCACAGATACGCAGTATTTT. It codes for CASRGLSSTDTQYF.

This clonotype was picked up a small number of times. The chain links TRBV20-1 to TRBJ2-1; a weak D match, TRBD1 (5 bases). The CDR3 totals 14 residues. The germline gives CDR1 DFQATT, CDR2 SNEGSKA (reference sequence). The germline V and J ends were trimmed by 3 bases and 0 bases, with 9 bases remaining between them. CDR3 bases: TGCAGTGCTAGGGACAAGAGCTCCTACAATGAGCAGTTCTTC. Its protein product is CSARDKSSYNEQFF.

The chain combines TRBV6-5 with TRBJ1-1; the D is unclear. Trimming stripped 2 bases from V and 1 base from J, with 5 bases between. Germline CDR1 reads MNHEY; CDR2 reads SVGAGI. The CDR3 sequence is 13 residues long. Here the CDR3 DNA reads TGTGCCAGCAGTTACAATACGAACACTGAAGCTTTCTTT. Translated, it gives CASSYNTNTEAFF.

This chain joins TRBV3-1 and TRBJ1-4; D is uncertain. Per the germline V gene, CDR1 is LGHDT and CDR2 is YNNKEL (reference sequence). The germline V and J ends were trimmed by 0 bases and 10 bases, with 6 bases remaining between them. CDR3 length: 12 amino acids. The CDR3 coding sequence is TGTGCCAGCAGCCAAGATGAGGCAAAACTGTTTTTT. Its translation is CASSQDEAKLFF. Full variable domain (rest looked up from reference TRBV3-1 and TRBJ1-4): DTAVSQTPKYLVTQMGNDKSIKCEQNLGHDTMYWYKQDSKKFLKIMFSYNNKELIINETVPNRFSPKSPDKAHLNLHINSLELGDSAVYFCASSQDEAKLFFGSGTQLSVL.

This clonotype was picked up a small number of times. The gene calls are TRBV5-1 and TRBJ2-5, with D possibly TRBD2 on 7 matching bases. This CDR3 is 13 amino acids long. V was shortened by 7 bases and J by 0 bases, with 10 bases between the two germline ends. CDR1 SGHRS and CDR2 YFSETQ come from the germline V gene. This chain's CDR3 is CASWEGDQETQYF. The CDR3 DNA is TGCGCCAGCTGGGAGGGGGACCAAGAGACCCAGTACTTC. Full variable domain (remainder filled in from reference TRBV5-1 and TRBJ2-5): KAGVTQTPRYLIKTRGQQVTLSCSPISGHRSVSWYQQTPGQGLQFLFEYFSETQRNKGNFPGRFSGRQFSNSRSEMNVSTLELGDSALYLCASWEGDQETQYFGPGTRLLVL.

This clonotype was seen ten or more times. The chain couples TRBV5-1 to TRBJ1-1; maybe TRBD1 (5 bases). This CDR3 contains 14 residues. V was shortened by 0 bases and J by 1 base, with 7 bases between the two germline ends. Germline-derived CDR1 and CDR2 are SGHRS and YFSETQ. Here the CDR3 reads CASSLGDGNTEAFF. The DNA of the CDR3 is TGCGCCAGCAGCTTGGGGGACGGGAACACTGAAGCTTTCTTT.

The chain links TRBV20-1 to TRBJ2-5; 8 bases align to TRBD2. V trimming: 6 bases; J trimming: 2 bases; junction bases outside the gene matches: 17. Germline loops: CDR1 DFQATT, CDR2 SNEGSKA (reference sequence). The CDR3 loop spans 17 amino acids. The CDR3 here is CSAPSGYLTSGQETQYF. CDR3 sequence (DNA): TGCAGTGCCCCCTCCGGTTATCTCACTAGCGGTCAAGAGACCCAGTACTTC.

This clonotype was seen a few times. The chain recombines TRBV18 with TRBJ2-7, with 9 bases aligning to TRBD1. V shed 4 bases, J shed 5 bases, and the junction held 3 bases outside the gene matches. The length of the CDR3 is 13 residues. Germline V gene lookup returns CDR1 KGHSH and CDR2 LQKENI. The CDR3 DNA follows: TGTGCCAGCTCACGTAGACAGGGGGACGAGCAGTACTTC. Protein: CASSRRQGDEQYF. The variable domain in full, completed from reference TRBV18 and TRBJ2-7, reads NAGVMQNPRHLVRRRGQEARLRCSPMKGHSHVYWYRQLPEEGLKFMVYLQKENIIDESGMPKERFSAEFPKEGPSILRIQQVVRGDSAAYFCASSRRQGDEQYFGPGTRLTVT.

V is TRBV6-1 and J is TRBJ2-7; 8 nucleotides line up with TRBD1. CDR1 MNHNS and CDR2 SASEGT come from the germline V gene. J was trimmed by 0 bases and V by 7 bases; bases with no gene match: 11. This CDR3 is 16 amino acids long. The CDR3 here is CASKTRTGIGSYEQYF. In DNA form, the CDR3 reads TGTGCCAGCAAAACACGGACAGGGATCGGCTCCTACGAGCAGTACTTC.

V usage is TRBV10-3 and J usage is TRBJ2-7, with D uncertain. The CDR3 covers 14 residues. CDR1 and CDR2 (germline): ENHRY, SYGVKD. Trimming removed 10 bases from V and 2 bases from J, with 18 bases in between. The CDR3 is CATEDPGRTYEQYF. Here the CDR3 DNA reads TGTGCCACAGAGGATCCGGGCCGCACCTACGAGCAGTACTTC.

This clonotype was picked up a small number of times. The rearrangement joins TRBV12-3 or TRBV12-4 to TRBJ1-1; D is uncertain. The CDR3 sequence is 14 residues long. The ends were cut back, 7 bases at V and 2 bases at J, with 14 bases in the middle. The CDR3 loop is CASTGVWANTEAFF. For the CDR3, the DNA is TGTGCCAGCACCGGCGTTTGGGCCAACACTGAAGCTTTCTTT.

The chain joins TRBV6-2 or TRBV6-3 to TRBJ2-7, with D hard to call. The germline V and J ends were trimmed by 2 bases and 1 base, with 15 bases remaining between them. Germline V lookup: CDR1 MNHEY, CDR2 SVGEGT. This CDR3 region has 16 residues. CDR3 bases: TGTGCCAGCAGTTACGGGCGGAAACTGGGATCCTACGAGCAGTACTTC. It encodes CASSYGRKLGSYEQYF.

CDR3 nucleotides: TGTGCCAGCAGCAGGCCCGGGGGAACCTACGAGCAGTACTTC. This codes for CASSRPGGTYEQYF. The rearrangement joins TRBV3-1 to TRBJ2-7, with D possibly TRBD2 on 6 matching bases. Germline V CDR1 and CDR2: LGHDT, YNNKEL (reference sequence). V shed 5 bases and J shed 2 bases, with 13 bases lying between them. This CDR3 is 14 amino acids long.